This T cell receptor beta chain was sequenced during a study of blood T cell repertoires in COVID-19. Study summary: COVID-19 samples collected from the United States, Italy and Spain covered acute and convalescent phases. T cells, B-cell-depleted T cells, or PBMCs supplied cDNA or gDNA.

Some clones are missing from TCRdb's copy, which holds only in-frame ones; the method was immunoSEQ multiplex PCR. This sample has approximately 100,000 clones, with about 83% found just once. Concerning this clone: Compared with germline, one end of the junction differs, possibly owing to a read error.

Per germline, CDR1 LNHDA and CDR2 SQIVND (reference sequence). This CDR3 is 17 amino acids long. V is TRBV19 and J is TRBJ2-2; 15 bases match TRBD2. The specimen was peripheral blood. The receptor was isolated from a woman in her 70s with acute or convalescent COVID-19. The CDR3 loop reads CASNIGTSGGTTGELFF. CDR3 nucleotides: TGTGCCAGTAATATAGGGACTAGCGGGGGGACCACCGGGGAGCTGTTTTTT.